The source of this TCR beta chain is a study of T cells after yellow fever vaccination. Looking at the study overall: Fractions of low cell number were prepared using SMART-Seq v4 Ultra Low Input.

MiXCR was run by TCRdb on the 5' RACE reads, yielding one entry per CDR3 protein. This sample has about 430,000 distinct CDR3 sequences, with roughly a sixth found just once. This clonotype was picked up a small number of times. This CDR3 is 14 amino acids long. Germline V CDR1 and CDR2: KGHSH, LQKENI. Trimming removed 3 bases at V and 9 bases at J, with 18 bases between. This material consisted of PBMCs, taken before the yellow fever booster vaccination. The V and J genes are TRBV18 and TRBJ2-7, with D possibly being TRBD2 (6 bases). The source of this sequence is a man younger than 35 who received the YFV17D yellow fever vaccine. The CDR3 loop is CASSPSGVEDAQYF. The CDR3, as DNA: TGTGCCAGCTCACCCTCGGGGGTCGAGGACGCGCAGTACTTC.